The T cell receptor beta chain described here comes from a study of cytomegalovirus exposure and HLA in healthy donors. Generated by immunoSEQ multiplex PCR, the TCRdb table keeps only in-frame clones and is missing some. The sample includes a few hundred thousand clones, about 88% of them seen just once. Trimming at V came to 5 bases and at J to 1 base, leaving 10 bases not matched to a gene. The CDR3 contains 16 residues. From germline, CDR1 is LNHDA and CDR2 SQIVND (reference sequence). What was sequenced was PBMCs. V usage is TRBV19 and J usage is TRBJ2-7, with 8 nucleotides matching TRBD2. The receptor was derived from a man between 18 and 35 years old in good health and CMV-seropositive. Here the CDR3 DNA reads TGTGCCAGTAGTGTTCGGCTAGCGGGCCGTTCCTACGAGCAGTACTTC. Translated, it gives CASSVRLAGRSYEQYF.